This paragraph covers one T cell receptor (beta chain) sequence. Authors' analysis steps: Quantification of nucleated cells was approximated via reference gene primer amplification. The assay was immunoSEQ multiplex PCR, and TCRdb's table has in-frame clones only and misses some. The D gene and trimming were derived from the DNA, and the V and J assignments and clone size from that table. The data show around 86,000 clones, with around 85% seen just once and 9.5% to 15% held by the top ten. This specimen belongs to a study of blood T cell repertoires in COVID-19. As for the study in general: COVID-19 samples, acute and convalescent, were from the United States, Italy and Spain. PBMCs, B-cell-depleted T cells, or T cells were the source of the cDNA or gDNA that made up the material.

This clonotype was sampled from a human donor in a cohort sampled during active COVID-19. Sequenced sample: peripheral blood.

The CDR3 sequence is CASRRDRSSYEQYF. The CDR3 nucleotides are TGTGCCAGCCGCCGGGACAGGAGCTCCTACGAGCAGTACTTC. This chain connects TRBV7-9 to TRBJ2-7, with TRBD1 identical over 8 bases. Germline assignment: CDR1 SEHNR and CDR2 FQNEAQ (reference sequence). This CDR3 spans 14 amino acids. Unmatched junction bases numbered 6, after V lost 8 bases and J lost 0 bases.